This T cell receptor beta chain was sequenced during a study of T cell changes during pregnancy in multiple sclerosis. The germline CDR1 and CDR2 sequences are MDHEN and SYDVKM. With 9 bases removed from V and 2 bases from J, the gap between germline ends came to 11 bases. The length of the CDR3 is 13 residues. Here immunoSEQ multiplex PCR was the method, and the copy in TCRdb shows in-frame clones only, minus some. The sample lists about 60,000 clones, about nine tenths occurring once. The clonotype originates from a female donor in good health, enrolled as a control in a pregnancy study. V and J are TRBV28 and TRBJ1-3; possibly TRBD1 for D (5 bases). The input for sequencing was peripheral blood, taken in the second trimester of pregnancy. This CDR3 is CASTGGAGNTIYF. The CDR3 nucleotides are TGTGCCAGTACGGGGGGGGCTGGAAACACCATATATTTT. Full variable domain (missing parts from reference TRBV28 and TRBJ1-3): DVKVTQSSRYLVKRTGEKVFLECVQDMDHENMFWYRQDPGLGLRLIYFSYDVKMKEKGDIPEGYSVSREKKERFSLILESASTNQTSMYLCASTGGAGNTIYFGEGSWLTVV.